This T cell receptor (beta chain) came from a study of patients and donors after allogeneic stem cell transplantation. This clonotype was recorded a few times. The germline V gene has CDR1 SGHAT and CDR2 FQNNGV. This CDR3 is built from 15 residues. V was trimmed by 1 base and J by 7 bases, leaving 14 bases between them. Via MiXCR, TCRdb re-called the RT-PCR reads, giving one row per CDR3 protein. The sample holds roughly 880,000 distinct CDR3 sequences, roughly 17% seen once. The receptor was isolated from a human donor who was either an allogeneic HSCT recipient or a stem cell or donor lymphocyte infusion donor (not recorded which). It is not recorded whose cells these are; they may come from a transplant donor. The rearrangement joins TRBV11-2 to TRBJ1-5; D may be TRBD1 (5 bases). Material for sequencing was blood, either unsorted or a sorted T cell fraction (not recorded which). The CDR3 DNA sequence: TGTGCCAGCAGCTTAGGACGGCAGGGCCGACAGCCCCAGCATTTT. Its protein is CASSLGRQGRQPQHF.